A selection of T cell receptor beta chains follows, all from one sample in a study of T cell responses to AZD1222 COVID-19 vaccine. Here immunoSEQ multiplex PCR was the method, and the copy in TCRdb shows in-frame clones only, minus some. The sample records 110,000 to 150,000 clones, roughly 91% being singletons. The specimen comprised peripheral blood, sampled 28 days after the second AZD1222 dose. Receptors originate from an adult who received the AZD1222 COVID-19 vaccine. The CDR3 runs from the conserved cysteine through the conserved F or W. A D gene is named only where the DNA matches it firmly. The size entry is marked missing in some rows and otherwise reads once, few, many or a size class.

>TRBD1|TRBV28|.|TRBJ2-3
TGTGCCAGCAGGGATCCAACAGGGGAAACGAGGACAGATACGCAGTATTTT
CASRDPTGETRTDTQYF
>.|TRBV29-1|.|TRBJ1-5
TGCAGCGTTTCGTCCCCTGTAAGGATAAGCAATCAGCCCCAGCATTTT
CSVSSPVRISNQPQHF
>.|TRBV7-9|once|TRBJ2-7
TGTGCCAGCAGCTTCTCCAGGGGTTACGAGCAGTACTTC
CASSFSRGYEQYF
>.|TRBV18|.|TRBJ1-5
TGTGCCAGCTCACCTAAGGGTGGAGATCAGCCCCAGCATTTT
CASSPKGGDQPQHF
>.|TRBV30|.|TRBJ2-1
TGTGCCTGGAACGGACATGAGCAGTTCTTC
CAWNGHEQFF
>.|TRBV19|.|TRBJ2-1
TGTGCCAGTAGTCCAAATATAGCGGCCTCCTCCTACAATGAGCAGTTCTTC
CASSPNIAASSYNEQFF
>TRBD2|TRBV3-1/TRBV3-2|.|TRBJ2-2
TGTGCCAGCAGCCAAGGCCTCCTAGCGGGACGGAACACCGGGGAGCTGTTTTTT
CASSQGLLAGRNTGELFF
>.|TRBV5-6|.|TRBJ2-3
TGTGCCAGCAGCTTAGAATCGGACCAGTTATTT
CASSLESDQLF
>.|TRBV27|once|TRBJ2-1
TGTGCCAGCAGTCCCAGTAGGCCTTCCTACAATGAGCAGTTCTTC
CASSPSRPSYNEQFF
>.|TRBV18|.|TRBJ1-6
TGTGCCAGCTCACGTGGGGGAGATAATTCACCCCTCCACTTT
CASSRGGDNSPLHF
>.|TRBV19|.|TRBJ2-5
TGTGCCAGTAGTATTACAGGGATGTCGGTGACCCAGTACTTC
CASSITGMSVTQYF
>.|TRBV5-1|.|TRBJ1-4
TGCGCCAGCAGCTTGGGATTGGCGAAGGGTGGTGAAAAACTGTTTTTT
CASSLGLAKGGEKLFF
>TRBD1|TRBV19|once|TRBJ1-1
TGTGCCAGTAGACCCGGGACAGATGCCAACACTGAAGCTTTCTTT
CASRPGTDANTEAFF
>.|TRBV18|.|TRBJ1-1
TGTGCCAGCTCACGTTCCGGGGCCTTGAACACTGAAGCTTTCTTT
CASSRSGALNTEAFF
>TRBD2|TRBV10-3|.|TRBJ2-2
TGTGCCATCAGGGGCGGGGGTTCGGCGAACACCGGGGAGCTGTTTTTT
CAIRGGGSANTGELFF
>TRBD1|TRBV28|.|TRBJ1-5
TGTGCCAGCATTATGGGGACAGGGTGGGATCAGCCCCAGCATTTT
CASIMGTGWDQPQHF
>.|TRBV19|.|TRBJ2-2
TGTGCCAGTAAGGCGGGGCTTGGTGGGGAGCTGTTTTTT
CASKAGLGGELFF
>TRBD1|TRBV6-6|once|TRBJ1-5
TGTGCCAGCAGTCCACAGGGGGCAAGCAATCAGCCCCAGCATTTT
CASSPQGASNQPQHF
>TRBD1|TRBV7-3|.|TRBJ2-3
TGTGCCAGCAGCCGGGACAGGGGCAACACAGATACGCAGTATTTT
CASSRDRGNTDTQYF
>TRBD1|TRBV19|.|TRBJ1-6
TGTGCCAGCCACTCGTGGGGGACAGTTAATAATTCACCCCTCCACTTT
CASHSWGTVNNSPLHF
>.|TRBV18|.|TRBJ1-5
TGTGCCAGCTCCCCCCAGGGTACACTAAATCAGCCCCAGCATTTT
CASSPQGTLNQPQHF
>.|TRBV3-1/TRBV3-2|.|TRBJ2-7
TGTGCCAGCAGCCAAGTTAGGGGCATAACCTACGAGCAGTACTTC
CASSQVRGITYEQYF
>.|TRBV6-6|.|TRBJ1-5
TGTGCCAGCTTGTCCCCTAATCAGCCCCAGCATTTT
CASLSPNQPQHF
>.|TRBV20-1|.|TRBJ1-3
TGCAGTGCTCGTGTGTCCCCGGCCTCTGGAAACACCATATATTTT
CSARVSPASGNTIYF
>.|TRBV6-4|.|TRBJ2-1
TGTGTCAGCAGCCGATTCAGCAGCGATGAGCAGTTCTTC
CVSSRFSSDEQFF
>.|TRBV18|.|TRBJ2-1
TGTGCCAGCTCACCACCGGAGAATGAGCAGTTCTTC
CASSPPENEQFF
>.|TRBV18|.|TRBJ1-1
TGTGCCAGCTCACCTATGCTACAGCCGAACACTGAAGCTTTCTTT
CASSPMLQPNTEAFF
>TRBD1|TRBV7-9|.|TRBJ2-2
TGTGCCAGCAGCTTACGAGGGGGCAGAATAAACACCGGGGAGCTGTTTTTT
CASSLRGGRINTGELFF
>.|TRBV28|.|TRBJ1-6
TGTGCCAGCAGTTCTGGGGGCGTTAATAATTCACCCCTCCACTTT
CASSSGGVNNSPLHF
>TRBD1|TRBV6-6|.|TRBJ2-7
TGTGCCAGCAGGGGGCAGACAGGGAACGAGCAGTACTTC
CASRGQTGNEQYF
>.|TRBV7-2|.|TRBJ2-7
TGTGCCAGCAGCTTGCAACTGGGTGTCTACGAGCAGTACTTC
CASSLQLGVYEQYF
>.|TRBV4-2|.|TRBJ2-7
TGTGCCAGCAGCCAAGGGGCGGGAACCTACGAGCAGTACTTC
CASSQGAGTYEQYF
>.|TRBV19|once|TRBJ1-5
TGTGCCAGTAGTATAGGGGCAGGGAGGATGGAGCCCCAGCATTTT
CASSIGAGRMEPQHF
>.|TRBV5-4|.|TRBJ2-7
TGTGCCAGCAGCCCCATCCCCGGGGGGCTAGTCTACGAGCAGTACTTC
CASSPIPGGLVYEQYF
>.|TRBV2|.|TRBJ2-6
TGTGCCAGCAGTGAAGAGGAGGGTGGTGGGGCCAACGTCCTGACTTTC
CASSEEEGGGANVLTF
>TRBD2|TRBV7-3|.|TRBJ2-6
TGTGCCAGCAGCCCGAGCGGGAGTTCTGGGGCCAACGTCCTGACTTTC
CASSPSGSSGANVLTF
>TRBD2|TRBV7-2|.|TRBJ2-1
TGTGCCAGCAGCCCGCCGGGACTACACAATGAGCAGTTCTTC
CASSPPGLHNEQFF
>TRBD2|TRBV5-5|.|TRBJ2-1
TGTGCCAGCAGCCTGCGACTAGCGGGCATCGTCTACAATGAGCAGTTCTTC
CASSLRLAGIVYNEQFF
>.|TRBV18|.|TRBJ2-1
TGTGCCAGCTCACCACCTAACTCGAACAATGAGCAGTTCTTC
CASSPPNSNNEQFF
>.|TRBV3-1/TRBV3-2|.|TRBJ1-5
TGTGCCAGCAGCCGTAGTCCTTCTGCGAGCAATCAGCCCCAGCATTTT
CASSRSPSASNQPQHF
>.|TRBV11-2|.|TRBJ1-6
TGTGCCAGCAGCCAGGGTAATTCACCCCTCCACTTT
CASSQGNSPLHF
>TRBD1|TRBV12-5|.|TRBJ1-2
TGTGCTAGTGGTATCACAGGGGGATATGGCTACACCTTC
CASGITGGYGYTF
>TRBD1|TRBV7-8|.|TRBJ2-7
TGTGCCAGCAGCACGGGACAGGGGATGGATTACGAGCAGTACTTC
CASSTGQGMDYEQYF
>.|TRBV18|.|TRBJ1-1
TGTGCCAGCTCCATAATGAACACTGAAGCTTTCTTT
CASSIMNTEAFF
>TRBD1|TRBV18|.|TRBJ1-4
TGTGCCAGCTCACCACTGCAGGGGGCGCAGGAAAAACTGTTTTTT
CASSPLQGAQEKLFF
>.|TRBV29-1|.|TRBJ1-1
TGCAGCGTTGAGAGACACGCTGAAGCTTTCTTT
CSVERHAEAFF
>TRBD2|TRBV30|.|TRBJ2-3
TGTGCCTGGAGTGAAGGGACTAGCGGCAACACAGATACGCAGTATTTT
CAWSEGTSGNTDTQYF
>.|TRBV5-1|.|TRBJ2-3
TGCGCCAGCAGCTTGTATAGCGGCACAGATACGCAGTATTTT
CASSLYSGTDTQYF
>.|TRBV28|.|TRBJ1-2
TGTGCCAGCAGTTCTAACAGGGTCGGCTCCTTC
CASSSNRVGSF
>TRBD1|TRBV19|.|TRBJ1-1
TGTGCCAGTAGTCTACAGGGGGCTCGAGCTTTCTTT
CASSLQGARAFF
>TRBD2|TRBV5-1|.|TRBJ2-1
TGCGCCAGCAGCCTACGACTAGCGGGAGAGGGGGGCAATGAGCAGTTCTTC
CASSLRLAGEGGNEQFF
>TRBD2|TRBV7-2|.|TRBJ2-5
TGTGCCAGCAGTCAACCAGCGGGAGAGGGTAGAGAGACCCAGTACTTC
CASSQPAGEGRETQYF
>TRBD1|TRBV7-2|.|TRBJ1-6
TGTGCCAGCAGACGAAGACAGGGGGTATTGTCACCCCTCCACTTT
CASRRRQGVLSPLHF
>.|TRBV11-2|.|TRBJ1-5
TGTGCCAGCAGCTTAGGGGACGCTCAGCCCCAGCATTTT
CASSLGDAQPQHF
>.|TRBV10-3|.|TRBJ1-1
TGTGCCATCAAAGCAAGGCAAGAAGAAACTGAAGCTTTCTTT
CAIKARQEETEAFF
>.|TRBV28|.|TRBJ2-7
TGTGCCAGCAGACAGATACCCTACGAGCAGTACTTC
CASRQIPYEQYF
>TRBD1|TRBV13|.|TRBJ2-7
TGTGCCAGCAGCCCGCGAGACAGGGAGCGCGAGCAGTACTTC
CASSPRDREREQYF
>TRBD1|TRBV28|.|TRBJ1-1
TGTGCCAGCAGAACCCCGACAGGGGTGAACACTGAAGCTTTCTTT
CASRTPTGVNTEAFF
>.|TRBV30|.|TRBJ2-3
TGTGCCTGGAGTAATGGGGGGACTTCTAGCACAGATACGCAGTATTTT
CAWSNGGTSSTDTQYF
>TRBD1|TRBV11-3|.|TRBJ1-1
TGTGCCAGCAGCTTCGGGACAGGGGGAGAAGCTTTCTTT
CASSFGTGGEAFF